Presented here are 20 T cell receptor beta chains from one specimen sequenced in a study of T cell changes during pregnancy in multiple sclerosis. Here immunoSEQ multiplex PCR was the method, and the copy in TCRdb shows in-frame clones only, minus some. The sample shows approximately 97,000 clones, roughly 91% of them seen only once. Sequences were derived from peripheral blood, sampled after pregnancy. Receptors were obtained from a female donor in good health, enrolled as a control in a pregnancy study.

CDR3 amino acids: CASRLPGEKLFF. CDR3 in DNA: TGTGCCAGCCGTCTTCCCGGGGAAAAACTGTTTTTT. V is TRBV28 and J is TRBJ1-4; D gene uncertain. This CDR3 is 12 amino acids long. V was cut by 8 bases and J by 8 bases, with 12 bases left in between. The germline gives CDR1 MDHEN, CDR2 SYDVKM.

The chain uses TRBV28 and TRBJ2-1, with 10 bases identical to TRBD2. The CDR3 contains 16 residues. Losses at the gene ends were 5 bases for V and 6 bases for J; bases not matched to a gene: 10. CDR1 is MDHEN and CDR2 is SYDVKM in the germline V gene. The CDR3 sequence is CASSGSGTSAANEQFF. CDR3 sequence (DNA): TGTGCCAGCAGTGGGTCCGGGACTAGCGCCGCCAATGAGCAGTTCTTC. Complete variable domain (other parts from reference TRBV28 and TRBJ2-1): DVKVTQSSRYLVKRTGEKVFLECVQDMDHENMFWYRQDPGLGLRLIYFSYDVKMKEKGDIPEGYSVSREKKERFSLILESASTNQTSMYLCASSGSGTSAANEQFFGPGTRLTVL.

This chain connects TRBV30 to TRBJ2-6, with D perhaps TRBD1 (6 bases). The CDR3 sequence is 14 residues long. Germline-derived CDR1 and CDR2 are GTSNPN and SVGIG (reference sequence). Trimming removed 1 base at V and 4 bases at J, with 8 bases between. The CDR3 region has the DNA TGTGCCTGGAGTGGGACAGCCGGGGCCAACGTCCTGACTTTC. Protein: CAWSGTAGANVLTF.

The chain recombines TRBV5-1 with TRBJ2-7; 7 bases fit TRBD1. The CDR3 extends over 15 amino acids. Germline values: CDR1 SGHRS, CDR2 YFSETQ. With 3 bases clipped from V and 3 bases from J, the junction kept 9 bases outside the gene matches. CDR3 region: CASSWIDRADYEQYF. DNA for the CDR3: TGCGCCAGCAGCTGGATCGACAGGGCTGACTACGAGCAGTACTTC.

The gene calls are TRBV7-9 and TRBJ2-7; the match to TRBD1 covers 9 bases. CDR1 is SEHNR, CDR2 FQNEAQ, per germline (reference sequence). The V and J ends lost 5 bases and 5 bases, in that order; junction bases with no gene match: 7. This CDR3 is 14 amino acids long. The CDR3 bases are TGTGCCAGCAGCGCGACAGGGGGAAAGAACGAGCAGTACTTC. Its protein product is CASSATGGKNEQYF.

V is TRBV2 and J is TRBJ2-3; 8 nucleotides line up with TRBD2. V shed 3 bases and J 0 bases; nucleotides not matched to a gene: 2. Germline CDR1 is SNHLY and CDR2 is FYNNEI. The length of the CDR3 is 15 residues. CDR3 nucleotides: TGTGCCAGCAGTGACGTAGCGGGGAGCACAGATACGCAGTATTTT. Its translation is CASSDVAGSTDTQYF.

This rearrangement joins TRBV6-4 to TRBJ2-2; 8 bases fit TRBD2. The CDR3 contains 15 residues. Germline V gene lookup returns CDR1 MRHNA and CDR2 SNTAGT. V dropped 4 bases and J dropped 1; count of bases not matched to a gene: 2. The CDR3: CASSALAENTGELFF. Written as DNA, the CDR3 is TGTGCCAGCAGTGCACTAGCGGAGAACACCGGGGAGCTGTTTTTT.

The CDR3 spells CASSLVREGDTQYF. Here the CDR3 DNA reads TGTGCCAGCAGCTTAGTGCGGGAGGGCGATACGCAGTATTTT. The V call is TRBV11-2, the J call TRBJ2-3; 9 bases fit TRBD2. Trimming removed 1 base from V and 6 bases from J; junction bases left unmatched: 2. Germline lookup yields CDR1 SGHAT and CDR2 FQNNGV. The CDR3 has 14 amino acids.

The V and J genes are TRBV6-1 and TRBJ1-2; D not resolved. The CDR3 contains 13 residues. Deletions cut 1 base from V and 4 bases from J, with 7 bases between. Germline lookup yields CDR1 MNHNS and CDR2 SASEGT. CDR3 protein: CASSEGGSYGYTF. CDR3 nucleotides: TGTGCCAGCAGTGAAGGAGGGTCCTATGGCTACACCTTC.

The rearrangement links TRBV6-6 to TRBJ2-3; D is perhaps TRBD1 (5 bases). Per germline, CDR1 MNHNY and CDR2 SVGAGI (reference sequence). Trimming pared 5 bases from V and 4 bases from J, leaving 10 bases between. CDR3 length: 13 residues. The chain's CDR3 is CASSPRQSDTQYF. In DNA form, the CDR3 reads TGTGCCAGCAGTCCGCGACAGTCAGATACGCAGTATTTT.

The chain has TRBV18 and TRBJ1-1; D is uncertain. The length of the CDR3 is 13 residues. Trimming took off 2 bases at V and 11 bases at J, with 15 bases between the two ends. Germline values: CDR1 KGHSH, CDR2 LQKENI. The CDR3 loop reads CASSPSSGLWAFF. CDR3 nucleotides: TGTGCCAGCTCACCAAGTTCAGGACTATGGGCTTTCTTT.

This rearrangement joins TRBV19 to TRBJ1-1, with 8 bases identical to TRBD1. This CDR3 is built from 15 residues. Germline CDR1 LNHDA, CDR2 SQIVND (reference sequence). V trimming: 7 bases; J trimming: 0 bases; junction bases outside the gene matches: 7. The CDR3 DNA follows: TGTGCCAGTAAAACCCCGACAGGGGTGAACACTGAAGCTTTCTTT. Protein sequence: CASKTPTGVNTEAFF.

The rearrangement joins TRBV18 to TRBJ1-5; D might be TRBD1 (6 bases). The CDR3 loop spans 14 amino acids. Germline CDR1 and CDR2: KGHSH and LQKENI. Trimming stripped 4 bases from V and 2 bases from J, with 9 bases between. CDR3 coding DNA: TGTGCCAGCTCACTGGGACAACGCAATCAGCCCCAGCATTTT. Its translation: CASSLGQRNQPQHF. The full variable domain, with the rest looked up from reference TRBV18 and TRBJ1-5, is NAGVMQNPRHLVRRRGQEARLRCSPMKGHSHVYWYRQLPEEGLKFMVYLQKENIIDESGMPKERFSAEFPKEGPSILRIQQVVRGDSAAYFCASSLGQRNQPQHFGDGTRLSIL.

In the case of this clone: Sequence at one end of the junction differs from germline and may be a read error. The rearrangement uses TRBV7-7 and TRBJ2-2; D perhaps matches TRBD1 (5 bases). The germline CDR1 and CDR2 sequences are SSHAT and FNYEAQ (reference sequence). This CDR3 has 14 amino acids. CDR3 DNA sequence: TGTGCTAGCAGGGAAGGGGTTGGTACCGGGGAGCTGTTTTTT. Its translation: CASREGVGTGELFF. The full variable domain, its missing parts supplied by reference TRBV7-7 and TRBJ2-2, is GAGVSQSPRYKVTKRGQDVTLRCDPISSHATLYWYQQALGQGPEFLTYFNYEAQPDKSGLPSDRFSAERPEGSISTLTIQRTEQRDSAMYRCASREGVGTGELFFGEGSRLTVL.

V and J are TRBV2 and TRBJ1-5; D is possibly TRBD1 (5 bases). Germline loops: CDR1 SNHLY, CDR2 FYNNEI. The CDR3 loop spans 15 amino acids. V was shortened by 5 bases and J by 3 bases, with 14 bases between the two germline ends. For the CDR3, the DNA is TGTGCCAGCAGTCCCGACAGTTTTGACAATCAGCCCCAGCATTTT. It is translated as CASSPDSFDNQPQHF. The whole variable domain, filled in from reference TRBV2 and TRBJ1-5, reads EPEVTQTPSHQVTQMGQEVILRCVPISNHLYFYWYRQILGQKVEFLVSFYNNEISEKSEIFDDQFSVERPDGSNFTLKIRSTKLEDSAMYFCASSPDSFDNQPQHFGDGTRLSIL.

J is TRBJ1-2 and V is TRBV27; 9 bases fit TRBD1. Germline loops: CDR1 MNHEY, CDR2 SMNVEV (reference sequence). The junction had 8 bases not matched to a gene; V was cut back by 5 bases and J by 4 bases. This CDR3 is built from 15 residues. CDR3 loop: CASSPGQGSSYGYTF. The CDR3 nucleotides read TGTGCCAGCAGTCCAGGACAGGGGAGTAGCTATGGCTACACCTTC.

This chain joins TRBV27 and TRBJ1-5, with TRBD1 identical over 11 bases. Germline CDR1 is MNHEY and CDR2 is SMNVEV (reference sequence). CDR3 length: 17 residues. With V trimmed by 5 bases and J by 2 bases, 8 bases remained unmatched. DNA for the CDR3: TGTGCCAGCAGTAAGGACAGGGGGCTGTTAGGCAATCAGCCCCAGCATTTT. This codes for CASSKDRGLLGNQPQHF.

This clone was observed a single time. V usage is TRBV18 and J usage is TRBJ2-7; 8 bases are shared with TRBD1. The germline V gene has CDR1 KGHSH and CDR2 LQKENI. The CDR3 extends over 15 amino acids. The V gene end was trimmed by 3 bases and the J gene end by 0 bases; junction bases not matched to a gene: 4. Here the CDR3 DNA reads TGTGCCAGCTCACCCGGACAGGGAAGCTCCTACGAGCAGTACTTC. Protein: CASSPGQGSSYEQYF.

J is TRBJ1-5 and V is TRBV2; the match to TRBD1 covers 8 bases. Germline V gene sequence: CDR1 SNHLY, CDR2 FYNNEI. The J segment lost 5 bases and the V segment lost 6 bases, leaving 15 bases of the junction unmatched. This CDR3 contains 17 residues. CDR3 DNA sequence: TGTGCCAGCAGCGCCGGACAGGGAAGAGTCGGCGATCAGCCCCAGCATTTT. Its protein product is CASSAGQGRVGDQPQHF.

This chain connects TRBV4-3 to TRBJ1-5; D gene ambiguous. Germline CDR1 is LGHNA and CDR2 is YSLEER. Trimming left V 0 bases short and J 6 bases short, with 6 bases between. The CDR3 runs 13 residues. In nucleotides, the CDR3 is TGCGCCAGCAGCCAAGATCGGGGTCAGCCCCAGCATTTT. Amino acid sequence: CASSQDRGQPQHF.